The 24 T cell receptor beta chains presented below share a single source sample, sequenced in a study of blood T cell repertoires in COVID-19. Here immunoSEQ multiplex PCR was the method, and the copy in TCRdb shows in-frame clones only, minus some. The sample carries 50,000 or so clones, more than 80% recorded once. Sequencing was performed on peripheral blood. Every receptor here comes from a human donor in a cohort sampled during active COVID-19.

The V gene is TRBV7-9, the J gene TRBJ2-5; D may be TRBD1 (5 bases). This CDR3 has 13 amino acids. Trimming left V 0 bases short and J 5 bases short, with 7 bases between. Germline lookup yields CDR1 SEHNR and CDR2 FQNEAQ (reference sequence). CDR3 DNA: TGTGCCAGCAGCTTAGCCAGGGTCGAGACCCAGTACTTC. Residues: CASSLARVETQYF.

The V call is TRBV21-1, the J call TRBJ2-7; the listed D gene, TRBD2, was not tested against the DNA. TRBV21-1 is termed a pseudogene. This CDR3 spans 16 amino acids. The CDR3 loop is CASSKAGVLSSYEQYF. The CDR3 coding sequence is TGTGCCAGCAGCAAAGCGGGAGTCCTGAGCTCCTACGAGCAGTACTTC.

This clone occurred a few times. The CDR3 nucleotides read TGTGCCAGCAGCTTATGGGGGTCCGGGGGCACCGGGGAGCTGTTTTTT. It encodes CASSLWGSGGTGELFF. The chain recombines TRBV7-9 with TRBJ2-2; D might be TRBD2 (6 bases). V gave up 2 bases and J gave up 4 bases, with 14 bases separating them. Germline values: CDR1 SEHNR, CDR2 FQNEAQ (reference sequence). This CDR3 spans 16 amino acids.

The chain joins TRBV28 to TRBJ1-2; 8 positions match TRBD1. CDR3 length: 12 residues. V was clipped by 5 bases and J by 10 bases; unmatched bases: 6. In germline, CDR1 is MDHEN, CDR2 SYDVKM. The CDR3 DNA sequence: TGTGCCAGCAGTGGGACAGGCAGACACTACACCTTC. The encoded protein is CASSGTGRHYTF.

The chain uses TRBV6-5 and TRBJ2-5, with TRBD1 identical over 7 bases. Germline CDR1 MNHEY, CDR2 SVGAGI. With 3 bases clipped from V and 5 bases from J, the junction kept 3 bases outside the gene matches. The length of the CDR3 is 13 residues. The CDR3 sequence is CASSYRDSETQYF. CDR3 DNA: TGTGCCAGCAGTTATCGGGACAGCGAGACCCAGTACTTC.

The chain couples TRBV7-2 to TRBJ2-7; TRBD2 aligns across 8 bases. CDR3 length equals 14 residues. Germline CDR1 is SGHTA and CDR2 is FQGNSA. V shed 2 bases and J 6 bases; nucleotides not matched to a gene: 6. The CDR3 DNA reads TGTGCCAGCAGCTTACCCGGGACTAGAGGCGAGCAGTACTTC. Amino acid sequence: CASSLPGTRGEQYF. Together with reference TRBV7-2 and TRBJ2-7, the CDR3 gives the full variable domain: GAGVSQSPSNKVTEKGKDVELRCDPISGHTALYWYRQSLGQGLEFLIYFQGNSAPDKSGLPSDRFSAERTGGSVSTLTIQRTQQEDSAVYLCASSLPGTRGEQYFGPGTRLTVT.

This sequence joins TRBV7-9 and TRBJ1-2; 7 bases agree with TRBD1. The CDR3 length is 15 residues. CDR1 is SEHNR, CDR2 FQNEAQ, per germline (reference sequence). V dropped 2 bases and J dropped 7; count of bases not matched to a gene: 10. This CDR3 is CASSLKEGAPSGYTF. The CDR3, as DNA: TGTGCCAGCAGCTTAAAGGAGGGGGCTCCTAGTGGCTACACCTTC.

This clone was picked up one time. This chain links TRBV5-4 with TRBJ2-1, with D perhaps TRBD2 (5 bases). There are 14 residues in the CDR3. Germline-derived CDR1 and CDR2 are SGHNT and YYREEE (reference sequence). The V and J ends lost 4 bases and 8 bases respectively, with 16 bases between them. The CDR3 DNA reads TGTGCCAGCAGCGGGCGGACTCGTCCCCATGAGCAGTTCTTC. Amino acids: CASSGRTRPHEQFF.

The V call is TRBV6-5, the J call TRBJ2-1, with 14 bases fitting TRBD2. Germline CDR1 MNHEY, CDR2 SVGAGI. The trim removed 7 bases at V and 7 bases at J, leaving 3 bases unmatched. CDR3 length equals 14 residues. CDR3 DNA: TGTGCCAGCAATAGACTAGCGGGAGGGAATGAGCAGTTCTTC. This translates into CASNRLAGGNEQFF.

A remark on this clone: The junction does not match germline at one end; this may be a read error. The chain uses TRBV3-1 (or the pseudogene TRBV3-2) and TRBJ2-7, with D possibly matching TRBD2 (6 bases). Per the germline V gene, CDR1 is LGHDT and CDR2 is YNNKEL (reference sequence). The CDR3 runs 15 residues. The CDR3 here is CASSQGVGSPRERYF. Here the CDR3 DNA reads TGTGCCAGCAGTCAAGGGGTCGGGAGTCCGAGGGAGCGGTACTTC.

In this sample, this clone turned up a few times. This chain links TRBV11-2 with TRBJ2-1, with 11 bases aligning to TRBD2. There are 17 residues in the CDR3. Trimming took 1 base from V and 8 from J; bases not matched to a gene: 10. Germline V lookup: CDR1 SGHAT, CDR2 FQNNGV. CDR3 sequence (DNA): TGTGCCAGCAGCTTAGTTTCGCTAGCGGGAGGTATAGATGAGCAGTTCTTC. Protein: CASSLVSLAGGIDEQFF.

This rearrangement joins TRBV12-3 or TRBV12-4 to TRBJ1-1; D might be TRBD1 (5 bases). The CDR3 has 13 residues. Trimming stripped 3 bases from V and 5 bases from J, with 10 bases between. CDR3 amino acids: CASSFGRDTEAFF. Written as DNA, the CDR3 is TGTGCCAGCAGTTTCGGCAGGGATACTGAAGCTTTCTTT.

This clone was counted between two and nine times. The V call is TRBV24-1, the J call TRBJ1-5; a weak D match, TRBD1 (5 bases). This CDR3 comprises 13 residues. In germline, CDR1 is KGHDR, CDR2 SFDVKD. V was shortened by 5 bases and J by 9 bases, with 13 bases between the two germline ends. The CDR3 DNA sequence: TGTGCCACCAGTGCAAGGGCTCAGGGGCCCCAGCATTTT. Residues: CATSARAQGPQHF.

Only a few counts were recorded for this clone. V and J are TRBV2 and TRBJ2-1, with 10 positions matching TRBD1. The trim removed 6 bases at V and 4 bases at J, leaving 6 bases unmatched. CDR1 is SNHLY, CDR2 FYNNEI, per germline. The CDR3 totals 15 residues. As DNA, the CDR3 is TGTGCCAGCAGCGTAGGGACAGGGGTATACAATGAGCAGTTCTTC. Protein sequence: CASSVGTGVYNEQFF. Filled out from reference TRBV2 and TRBJ2-1, the complete variable domain reads EPEVTQTPSHQVTQMGQEVILRCVPISNHLYFYWYRQILGQKVEFLVSFYNNEISEKSEIFDDQFSVERPDGSNFTLKIRSTKLEDSAMYFCASSVGTGVYNEQFFGPGTRLTVL.

The rearrangement joins TRBV6-6 to TRBJ1-1; D remains unclear. Germline CDR1 and CDR2: MNHNY and SVGAGI (reference sequence). The CDR3 has 13 residues. V was shortened by 7 bases and J by 3 bases, with 12 bases between the two germline ends. The CDR3 DNA follows: TGTGCCAGCAAATTTTCGAGTTACACTGAAGCTTTCTTT. Its protein product is CASKFSSYTEAFF.

CDR3: CSARALYEQYF. DNA for the CDR3: TGCAGTGCTAGAGCACTCTACGAGCAGTACTTC. The chain links TRBV20-1 to TRBJ2-7; D call uncertain. The CDR3 extends over 11 amino acids. The germline V gene encodes CDR1 DFQATT and CDR2 SNEGSKA (reference sequence). The germline V and J ends were trimmed by 1 base and 3 bases, with 4 bases remaining between them.

The V call is TRBV7-2, the J call TRBJ2-7; 10 bases agree with TRBD1. The germline V gene encodes CDR1 SGHTA and CDR2 FQGNSA. The V gene end was trimmed by 5 bases and the J gene end by 3 bases; junction bases not matched to a gene: 7. This CDR3 contains 15 residues. CDR3 nucleotide sequence: TGTGCCAGCAGCATCGGACAGGGGGTCTTCTACGAGCAGTACTTC. This gives the protein CASSIGQGVFYEQYF.

V and J are TRBV11-2 and TRBJ1-3, with 7 bases matching TRBD1. The V and J ends lost 5 bases and 10 bases, in that order; junction bases with no gene match: 5. The CDR3 runs 12 residues. CDR1 and CDR2 (germline): SGHAT, FQNNGV. CDR3 sequence: CASSTRTGTIYF. The DNA of the CDR3 is TGTGCCAGCAGCACACGGACAGGAACCATATATTTT.

The chain links TRBV3-1 (or the pseudogene TRBV3-2) to TRBJ1-1, with D perhaps matching TRBD1 (6 bases). Trimming took off 4 bases at V and 7 bases at J, with 10 bases between the two ends. Germline V gives CDR1 LGHDT, CDR2 YNNKEL (reference sequence). The CDR3 contains 12 residues. The CDR3 here is CASSRGTSEAFF. The CDR3 nucleotides are TGTGCCAGCAGCCGAGGGACAAGTGAAGCTTTCTTT.

V usage is TRBV7-2 and J usage is TRBJ2-7; D might be TRBD2 (5 bases). The germline V gene has CDR1 SGHTA and CDR2 FQGNSA. The V and J ends lost 4 bases and 1 base respectively, with 14 bases between them. CDR3 length: 15 residues. CDR3 in amino acids: CASSSSGSPSYEQYF. In DNA form, the CDR3 reads TGTGCCAGCAGCTCCAGCGGATCCCCTTCCTACGAGCAGTACTTC.

The V gene is TRBV5-4, the J gene TRBJ1-4, with 9 nucleotides matching TRBD1. Germline CDR1 reads SGHNT; CDR2 reads YYREEE (reference sequence). The CDR3 covers 17 residues. V lost 1 base to trimming and J lost 3 bases; unmatched junction nucleotides: 7. CDR3 coding DNA: TGTGCCAGCAGCTTGACTGGACAGGGGCGTTCTAATGAAAAACTGTTTTTT. Protein sequence: CASSLTGQGRSNEKLFF. Complete variable domain (other parts from reference TRBV5-4 and TRBJ1-4): ETGVTQSPTHLIKTRGQQVTLRCSSQSGHNTVSWYQQALGQGPQFIFQYYREEENGRGNFPPRFSGLQFPNYSSELNVNALELDDSALYLCASSLTGQGRSNEKLFFGSGTQLSVL.

The chain joins TRBV7-2 to TRBJ2-5, with a tentative D call TRBD2 (6 bases). Germline CDR1 SGHTA, CDR2 FQGNSA. The V and J ends lost 4 bases and 7 bases respectively, with 16 bases between them. The CDR3 runs to 14 residues. CDR3 sequence: CASSSRLGGGTQYF. The CDR3 bases are TGTGCCAGCAGCTCACGACTAGGAGGAGGGACCCAGTACTTC. The full variable domain, rest sourced from reference TRBV7-2 and TRBJ2-5, is GAGVSQSPSNKVTEKGKDVELRCDPISGHTALYWYRQSLGQGLEFLIYFQGNSAPDKSGLPSDRFSAERTGGSVSTLTIQRTQQEDSAVYLCASSSRLGGGTQYFGPGTRLLVL.

The chain links TRBV20-1 to TRBJ2-5; D call uncertain. This CDR3 comprises 13 residues. V lost 3 bases and J 1 base, leaving 9 bases between the germline ends. CDR1 is DFQATT, CDR2 SNEGSKA, per germline (reference sequence). CDR3 loop: CSASGTIQETQYF. The DNA for the CDR3 is TGCAGTGCTAGTGGTACTATCCAAGAGACCCAGTACTTC.

J is TRBJ1-4 and V is TRBV30; 9 positions match TRBD1. V lost 5 bases and J lost 7; bases outside the gene matches: 8. Germline CDR1 is GTSNPN and CDR2 is SVGIG (reference sequence). The CDR3 is 14 residues long. Written as DNA, the CDR3 is TGTGCCTGGCCGGGACAGGGTCTGGGTGAAAAACTGTTTTTT. Residues: CAWPGQGLGEKLFF.